Following are 25 T cell receptor beta chains from one sample sequenced in a study of response to subunit inactivated influenza vaccine. A single record per CDR3 protein comes from TCRdb applying MiXCR to the RT-PCR reads. The data contain over 650,000 distinct CDR3 sequences, approximately 17% of them singletons. The sample consisted of PBMCs from blood, taken roughly 5 days after vaccination. Every receptor here comes from a middle-aged man who received an inactivated influenza vaccine.

The CDR3 nucleotides read TGTGCCAGCAGCTTAGTGAGGGAACCCTACGAGCAGTACTTC. Its protein product is CASSLVREPYEQYF. The chain uses TRBV7-9 and TRBJ2-7; D possibly corresponds to TRBD2 (5 bases). The V end lost 1 base, the J end lost 2 bases, and 9 bases lay between the germline ends. Germline V gene data show CDR1 as SEHNR and CDR2 as FQNEAQ (reference sequence). CDR3 length: 14 amino acids.

This CDR3 reads CASSYGGTSGRNEQFF. The CDR3 coding sequence is TGTGCCAGCAGTTACGGAGGGACTAGCGGGAGGAATGAGCAGTTCTTC. V is TRBV11-1 and J is TRBJ2-1; 15 nucleotides line up with TRBD2. The V segment lost 6 bases and the J segment 7 bases; nucleotides outside the gene matches: 7. Germline-derived CDR1 and CDR2 are SGHAT and FQDESV (reference sequence). This CDR3 region has 16 residues.

The chain is built from TRBV12-3 or TRBV12-4 and TRBJ1-1; 9 bases line up with TRBD1. The V segment lost 4 bases and the J segment 4 bases; nucleotides outside the gene matches: 7. The CDR3 length is 15 residues. CDR3 sequence reads: CASSSRTGVSTEAFF. CDR3 in DNA: TGTGCCAGCAGTTCCCGGACAGGGGTAAGCACTGAAGCTTTCTTT.

As for this clonotype: At one of its ends the junction is not consistent with the germline gene, which may arise from a read error. V gene TRBV7-3 combines with J gene TRBJ2-1; 8 bases align to TRBD2. CDR1 is SGHTA, CDR2 FQGTGA, per germline. The CDR3 runs to 13 residues. CDR3 nucleotides: TGTGCCAGCAGCGTAACGGGGGGGAATGAGCAGTTCTTC. Its protein is CASSVTGGNEQFF.

This clonotype was seen repeatedly, ten times or more. The rearrangement joins TRBV7-9 to TRBJ2-7; 13 bases match TRBD2. The CDR3 length is 15 residues. The V and J ends lost 3 bases and 3 bases, in that order; junction bases with no gene match: 2. Looked up from germline, CDR1 is SEHNR and CDR2 is FQNEAQ (reference sequence). The DNA for the CDR3 is TGTGCCAGCAGCTTGCGACTAGCGGGAGGCTACGAGCAGTACTTC. This codes for CASSLRLAGGYEQYF.

This clonotype was counted at least ten times. The chain is built from TRBV3-1 and TRBJ1-6; D is undetermined. CDR3 length equals 14 residues. V was trimmed by 2 bases and J by 3 bases, leaving 5 bases between them. Germline V CDR1 and CDR2: LGHDT, YNNKEL (reference sequence). CDR3 coding DNA: TGTGCCAGCAGCCAATCGGACTATAATTCACCCCTCCACTTT. It specifies CASSQSDYNSPLHF.

This clonotype was seen a handful of times. The CDR3 DNA sequence: TGTGCCAGCAAATTGACAGGCGGTTCCGGGGAGCTGTTTTTT. It encodes CASKLTGGSGELFF. The chain employs TRBV6-1 and TRBJ2-2; D might be TRBD1 (6 bases). The germline gives CDR1 MNHNS, CDR2 SASEGT. Trimming left V 7 bases short and J 6 bases short, with 15 bases between. The CDR3 sequence is 14 residues long.

J is TRBJ1-5 and V is TRBV4-1; 7 bases line up with TRBD1. The CDR3 loop spans 15 amino acids. Trimming removed 0 bases from V and 4 bases from J; junction bases left unmatched: 3. Germline assignment: CDR1 MGHRA and CDR2 YSYEKL. Here the CDR3 reads CASSQDGQENQPQHF. CDR3 DNA sequence: TGCGCCAGCAGCCAAGATGGACAGGAGAATCAGCCCCAGCATTTT.

This clonotype was detected a few times. The rearrangement uses TRBV7-2 and TRBJ2-3; the D is unclear. CDR1 is SGHTA and CDR2 is FQGNSA in the germline V gene. The CDR3 runs to 14 residues. V was clipped by 5 bases and J by 2 bases, with 11 bases between them. Here the CDR3 reads CASSTGGPTDTQYF. CDR3 sequence (DNA): TGTGCCAGCAGCACTGGCGGACCCACAGATACGCAGTATTTT.

This clonotype was counted between two and nine times. The chain links TRBV27 to TRBJ2-1, with TRBD2 identical over 11 bases. Per the germline V gene, CDR1 is MNHEY and CDR2 is SMNVEV (reference sequence). The length of the CDR3 is 15 residues. Trimming at V came to 7 bases and at J to 7 bases, leaving 9 bases not matched to a gene. The CDR3 here is CASKEYSGGANEQFF. The CDR3 bases are TGTGCCAGCAAGGAATATAGCGGGGGGGCAAATGAGCAGTTCTTC.

The chain links TRBV11-2 to TRBJ2-1; the match to TRBD1 covers 8 bases. V shed 8 bases, J shed 9 bases, and the junction held 15 bases outside the gene matches. The V gene's germline CDR1 is SGHAT and CDR2 FQNNGV. CDR3 length: 15 amino acids. CDR3: CASSKGQGALIEQFF. The CDR3 nucleotides are TGTGCCAGCTCGAAGGGGCAGGGGGCCTTGATTGAGCAGTTCTTC.

This clonotype has at least ten counts. This sequence joins TRBV4-2 and TRBJ2-7, with 7 bases lining up with TRBD1. V was pared by 4 bases and J by 6 bases, with 9 bases of the junction left unmatched. The germline V gene encodes CDR1 LGHNA and CDR2 YNFKEQ. The CDR3 extends over 14 amino acids. The CDR3 region has the DNA TGTGCCAGCAGCCTAGAGACAGGGTACGTCGAGCAGTACTTC. Translation: CASSLETGYVEQYF.

The chain combines TRBV20-1 with TRBJ2-1; D unresolved. V dropped 4 bases and J dropped 1 base, with 8 bases sitting between them. The CDR3 length is 13 residues. The germline gives CDR1 DFQATT, CDR2 SNEGSKA (reference sequence). The CDR3 DNA reads as TGCAGTGCTACAGACACATCCTACAATGAGCAGTTCTTC. It codes for CSATDTSYNEQFF.

The chain employs TRBV20-1 and TRBJ1-2, with TRBD1 identical over 8 bases. The CDR3 length is 13 residues. The V gene's germline CDR1 is DFQATT and CDR2 SNEGSKA (reference sequence). V lost 5 bases, J lost 5 bases, and 7 bases stayed unmatched. CDR3 DNA: TGCAGTGCTTGGACAGGGAGGAAGTATGGCTACACCTTC. Amino acids: CSAWTGRKYGYTF.

This sequence joins TRBV6-1 and TRBJ2-7; D is uncertain. Germline V gene data show CDR1 as MNHNS and CDR2 as SASEGT. The CDR3 totals 15 residues. V was cut by 0 bases and J by 1 base, with 10 bases left in between. The CDR3 loop is CASSEALQVSYEQYF. Written as DNA, the CDR3 is TGTGCCAGCAGTGAAGCGCTCCAGGTTTCCTACGAGCAGTACTTC.

This chain connects TRBV5-5 to TRBJ2-1; the D gene is possibly TRBD2 (6 bases). Germline V CDR1 and CDR2: SGHKS, YYEKEE (reference sequence). This CDR3 is 14 amino acids long. V lost 4 bases and J lost 2, with 10 bases in between. The CDR3 here is CASSLPGAYNEQFF. DNA of the CDR3: TGTGCCAGCAGCCTGCCGGGGGCCTACAATGAGCAGTTCTTC.

This clonotype appeared a single time. V and J are TRBV11-2 and TRBJ2-1, with TRBD2 identical over 10 bases. This CDR3 has 18 amino acids. V lost 2 bases and J lost 1; bases outside the gene matches: 8. The V gene's germline CDR1 is SGHAT and CDR2 FQNNGV. The CDR3 loop is CASSLWVGAGGSYNEQFF. DNA for the CDR3: TGTGCCAGCAGCTTATGGGTTGGAGCGGGAGGGTCCTACAATGAGCAGTTCTTC.

This clonotype has more than one count but fewer than ten. The chain recombines TRBV12-3 or TRBV12-4 with TRBJ1-5; D remains unclear. This CDR3 comprises 12 residues. V lost 4 bases, J lost 7 bases, and 8 bases lay in between. CDR3 region: CASSSQSQPQHF. For the CDR3, the DNA is TGTGCCAGCAGTTCCCAAAGCCAGCCCCAGCATTTT.

This clonotype was detected a few times. The chain combines TRBV24-1 with TRBJ2-1, with TRBD2 identical over 9 bases. Per the germline V gene, CDR1 is KGHDR and CDR2 is SFDVKD. Trimming at V came to 9 bases and at J to 9 bases, leaving 8 bases not matched to a gene. CDR3 length: 13 residues. CDR3 nucleotides: TGTGCCACCGCTCAGCGGGAGGCGTTTGAGCAGTTCTTC. As protein: CATAQREAFEQFF.

This clonotype has a handful of counts. The V and J genes are TRBV6-1 and TRBJ2-5, with a weak D call TRBD1 (6 bases). The germline V gene has CDR1 MNHNS and CDR2 SASEGT. The ends were cut back, 5 bases at V and 5 bases at J, with 15 bases in the middle. The CDR3 is made up of 14 amino acids. CDR3 nucleotides: TGTGCCAGCAGTACACAGGGTATTCATGAGACCCAGTACTTC. Translated, it gives CASSTQGIHETQYF.

The chain carries TRBV25-1 and TRBJ2-3, with D possibly being TRBD2 (5 bases). The germline V gene has CDR1 MGHDK and CDR2 SYGVNS. Trimming cost V 1 base and J 9 bases, with 14 bases left between them. The CDR3 is 14 amino acids. As DNA, the CDR3 is TGTGCCAGCAGTGAATTGCCGTCCGGAGGAACGCAGTATTTT. This encodes CASSELPSGGTQYF.

This sequence joins TRBV4-2 and TRBJ2-4; weak D call: TRBD2 (6 bases). The germline V gene has CDR1 LGHNA and CDR2 YNFKEQ. Trimming shortened V by 5 bases and J by 2 bases, and 10 bases separated the two germline ends. The CDR3 covers 14 residues. The CDR3: CASSDRESKNIQYF. CDR3 in DNA: TGTGCCAGCAGCGACCGGGAGTCCAAAAACATTCAGTACTTC.

The chain carries TRBV7-2 and TRBJ2-3; a possible D gene is TRBD1 (6 bases). The germline V gene encodes CDR1 SGHTA and CDR2 FQGNSA. Deletions cut 4 bases from V and 8 bases from J, with 22 bases between. The CDR3 runs to 16 residues. This CDR3 is CASSSSGTLRPSTQYF. The CDR3 DNA reads as TGTGCCAGCAGCTCTTCCGGGACACTCCGTCCCAGTACGCAGTATTTT.

This clonotype was found a few times. This chain uses TRBV5-1 with TRBJ2-7; either TRBD1 or TRBD2 may supply D (5 bases each). The CDR3 has 13 amino acids. Trimming pared 4 bases from V and 5 bases from J, leaving 13 bases between. Germline loops: CDR1 SGHRS, CDR2 YFSETQ. The DNA for the CDR3 is TGCGCCAGCAGCGGGACCGGGGCGCACGAGCAGTACTTC. Translating it yields CASSGTGAHEQYF. Based on the CDR3 plus reference TRBV5-1 and TRBJ2-7, the full variable domain is KAGVTQTPRYLIKTRGQQVTLSCSPISGHRSVSWYQQTPGQGLQFLFEYFSETQRNKGNFPGRFSGRQFSNSRSEMNVSTLELGDSALYLCASSGTGAHEQYFGPGTRLTVT.

This clonotype was seen repeatedly, ten times or more. This chain joins TRBV4-2 and TRBJ2-7; D uncertain. V shed 0 bases and J shed 0 bases, with 6 bases lying between them. The CDR3 is 14 amino acids. Germline V CDR1 and CDR2: LGHNA, YNFKEQ. CDR3 loop: CASSQDSISYEQYF. The CDR3 DNA follows: TGTGCCAGCAGCCAAGACAGTATCTCCTACGAGCAGTACTTC.